This TCR beta chain was captured by sequencing in a study of graft-versus-host responses after intestinal transplantation (dated by TCRdb to about 2021). Regarding the research as a whole: The transplants that recipients received were multivisceral, liver-intestinal, or isolated intestinal. Every recipient was given anti-thymocyte globulin induction, then maintenance tacrolimus and steroids for about 3 years. Instead of going to the commercial service, samples from a few later patients were sequenced in-house on an Illumina MiSeq and processed with MiXCR. After intestinal transplantation, graft-versus-host and host-versus-graft alloreactive T cell clones in the graft, circulation and bone marrow were tracked using bulk TCR-beta CDR3 sequencing. The cohort enrolled roughly 25 intestinal transplant recipients including one retransplant, and a few patients lacking pretransplant specimens were excluded. Donor T cell macrochimerism was defined as a peak of at least 4% donor T cells among recipient peripheral blood mononuclear cells. Alloreactive clones were identified by sequencing pre-transplant mixed lymphocyte reaction products and comparing these products with unstimulated pre-transplant donor and recipient T cells.

A note on this clone: Its antigen is not yet known. The sample holds no much larger clone one base away, and base qualities are not on file.

Beyond this particular receptor, the publication reports: In patients with donor T cell macrochimerism, the allografts had high GvH to HvG T cell clonal ratios. Early after transplant, declines in HvG clones were associated with peak levels of circulating GvH clones. The relatively low number and heterogeneity of intestinal transplant patients limited the conclusions. GvH clones were found in recipient bone marrow, and some of the GvH clones appeared earlier in ileal mucosa or blood, which is consistent with an intestinal mucosal origin.

Germline trimming amounts to 4 bases on V and 1 base on J, with 7 as the count of junction bases outside the gene matches. Based on the germline V gene (reference sequence), the CDR1 and CDR2 sequences are MNHEY and SMNVEV. The CDR3 has 17 amino acids, counting the end cysteine and phenylalanine. Only CDR3 DNA is held: 51 bases, read in frame from base 1. The time point label corresponds to: cells obtained before transplantation from donor or recipient. CD3+CD4+ and CD3+CD8+ populations were FACS-sorted from unstimulated pre-transplant donor and recipient cells taken from spleen or lymph nodes. Library preparation employed the immunoSEQ multiplex PCR assay. For most patients, genomic DNA was isolated with the Qiagen DNeasy Blood and Tissue Kit and sent frozen to Adaptive Biotechnologies for TCR sequencing. Adaptive Biotechnologies carried out high-throughput TCR-beta CDR3 sequencing of genomic DNA for most patients. The authors' pipeline ran thus. TCR sequencing data were retrieved from Adaptive's ImmunoSEQ software for 15 to 20 patients, whereas three other patients were processed with MiXCR and VDJtools. CD4 versus CD8 sorting errors were corrected by removing sequences found in both subsets at a frequency ratio below 5:1. Because the origin of CDR3 nucleotide sequences shared between donor and recipient could not be assigned, those sequences were removed. To be classed as alloreactive, a clone needed at least 2-fold expansion over unstimulated cells and a minimum CFSE-low frequency of 0.002% (template counts) or 0.001% (read counts). Clones were considered mappable if detected in sequenced pre-transplant spleen, lymph node, or MLR CFSE-low populations of the donor or recipient. Cumulative frequency of alloreactive clones was calculated as a percentage of all sequences weighted by copy number. TCRdb limited this immuneACCESS table to in-frame rearrangements with V and J called. A share of clones is missing; checked studies link under half to unresolved V genes, and the rest is unexplained. V and J calls and clone size are as listed in that table; D and trimming were resolved from the DNA. The sample contains some 83,000 clones, about nine tenths of them found a single time. 0.1% of the sample is held by the ten biggest clonotypes.

The V gene is TRBV27 and the J gene is TRBJ2-3; TRBD2 lines up with 11 middle nucleotides. The material sequenced was unstimulated CD4+ T cells sorted from spleen or lymph node cells, taken before intestinal transplant. This TCR came from a human donor who received an intestinal transplant. The sequenced DNA: TGTGCCAGCAGTTCCACTAGCGGGGGCACTGGCACAGATACGCAGTATTTT. This translates into CASSSTSGGTGTDTQYF.